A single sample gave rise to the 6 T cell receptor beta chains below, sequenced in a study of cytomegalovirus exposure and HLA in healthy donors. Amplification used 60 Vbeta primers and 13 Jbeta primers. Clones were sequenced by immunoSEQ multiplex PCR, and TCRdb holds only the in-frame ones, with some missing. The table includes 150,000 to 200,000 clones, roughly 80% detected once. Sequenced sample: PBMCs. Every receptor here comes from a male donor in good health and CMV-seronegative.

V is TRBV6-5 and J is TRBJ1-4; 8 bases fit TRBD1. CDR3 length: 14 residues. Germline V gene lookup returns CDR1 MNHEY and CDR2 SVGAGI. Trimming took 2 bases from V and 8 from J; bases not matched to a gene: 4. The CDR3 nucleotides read TGTGCCAGCAGTTACGGGCAGGGGGCGGAAAAACTGTTTTTT. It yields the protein CASSYGQGAEKLFF.

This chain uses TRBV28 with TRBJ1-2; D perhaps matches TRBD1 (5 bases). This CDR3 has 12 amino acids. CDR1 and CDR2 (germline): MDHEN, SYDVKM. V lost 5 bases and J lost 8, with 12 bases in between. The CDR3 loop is CASSPDRDGYTF. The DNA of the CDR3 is TGTGCCAGCAGTCCCGACAGAGACGGCTACACCTTC.

CDR3 protein: CASSFFGEAFF. The CDR3, as DNA: TGTGCCAGCAGCTTTTTCGGGGAAGCTTTCTTT. This chain connects TRBV5-4 to TRBJ1-1; D call uncertain. V shed 2 bases and J shed 8 bases, with 7 bases lying between them. This CDR3 region has 11 residues. Germline V gene data show CDR1 as SGHNT and CDR2 as YYREEE (reference sequence).

CDR3 region: CASSLQEPDTQYF. DNA of the CDR3: TGCGCCAGCAGCTTACAAGAACCAGATACGCAGTATTTT. The V gene is TRBV5-1, the J gene TRBJ2-3; D gene unclear. Per the germline V gene, CDR1 is SGHRS and CDR2 is YFSETQ. The CDR3 totals 13 residues. Trimming stripped 2 bases from V and 4 bases from J, with 8 bases between.

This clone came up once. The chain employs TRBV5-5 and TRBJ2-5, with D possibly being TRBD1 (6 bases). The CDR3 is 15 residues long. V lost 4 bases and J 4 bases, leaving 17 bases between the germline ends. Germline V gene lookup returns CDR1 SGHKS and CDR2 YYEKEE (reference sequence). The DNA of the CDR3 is TGTGCCAGCAGCCACGGTCCGGGACACGTAGAGACCCAGTACTTC. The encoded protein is CASSHGPGHVETQYF.

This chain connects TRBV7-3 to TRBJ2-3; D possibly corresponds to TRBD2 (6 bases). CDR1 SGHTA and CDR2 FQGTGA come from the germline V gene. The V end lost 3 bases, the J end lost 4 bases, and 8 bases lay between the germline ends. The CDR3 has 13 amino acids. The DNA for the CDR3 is TGTGCCAGCAGCTTGGGACTGGCAGATACGCAGTATTTT. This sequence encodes CASSLGLADTQYF.